Listed below are T cell receptor beta chains from one sample, sequenced in a study of control samples from healthy donors and cancer patients. Here immunoSEQ multiplex PCR was the method, and the copy in TCRdb shows in-frame clones only, minus some. The sample records a few hundred thousand clones, more than 80% being singletons. The sequencing input was PBMCs. All receptors derive from a man in his forties with head and neck cancer. Both conserved end residues are part of each CDR3. Each record gives: J gene, V gene, clone size, D gene, CDR3 DNA, CDR3 protein. D genes are given only for firm matches. Only part of the rows carry a size: once, few, many, or a class if the clone is expanded.

J: TRBJ2-7; V: TRBV6-5; size: .; D: TRBD1; DNA: TGTGCCAGCAAGAAAGGGAGGACAGGGACCTACGAGCAGTACTTC; CDR3: CASKKGRTGTYEQYF
J: TRBJ2-7; V: TRBV27; size: .; D: .; DNA: TGTGCCAGCAGTGTCGGACGGGCTTACGAGCAGTACTTC; CDR3: CASSVGRAYEQYF
J: TRBJ2-5; V: TRBV5-6; size: once; D: .; DNA: TGTGCCAGCAGCTTCGGGAGCAACCAAGAGACCCAGTACTTC; CDR3: CASSFGSNQETQYF
J: TRBJ2-1; V: TRBV27; size: .; D: TRBD2; DNA: TGTGCCAGCACACCGGGACTAGCGGGAGTTGGGGTCGGTGAGCAGTTCTTC; CDR3: CASTPGLAGVGVGEQFF
J: TRBJ2-1; V: TRBV2; size: .; D: .; DNA: TGTGCCAGCAGTGACGGATACGATGAGCAGTTCTTC; CDR3: CASSDGYDEQFF
J: TRBJ2-2; V: TRBV20-1; size: .; D: TRBD2; DNA: TGCAGTGCTAGTGAGCGGGGCAACACCGGGGAGCTGTTTTTT; CDR3: CSASERGNTGELFF
J: TRBJ2-3; V: TRBV28; size: .; D: .; DNA: TGTGCCAGCAGTAATACCCTAGGACAGAATACGCAGTATTTT; CDR3: CASSNTLGQNTQYF
J: TRBJ2-1; V: TRBV6-5; size: .; D: TRBD2; DNA: TGTGCCAGCAGGGGGGTCTATTCGGGAGGTGAGCAGTTCTTC; CDR3: CASRGVYSGGEQFF
J: TRBJ2-1; V: TRBV29-1; size: .; D: TRBD2; DNA: TGCAGCGTTTATAGACTAGCGGGACCTCCCTCCTACAATGAGCAGTTCTTC; CDR3: CSVYRLAGPPSYNEQFF
J: TRBJ1-4; V: TRBV6-5; size: once; D: .; DNA: TGTGCCAGCAGTCTAGACCGGGAGGAAAAACTGTTTTTT; CDR3: CASSLDREEKLFF
J: TRBJ1-1; V: TRBV7-8; size: .; D: .; DNA: TGTGCCAGCAGCTTGTGGGCAGACACTGAAGCTTTCTTT; CDR3: CASSLWADTEAFF
J: TRBJ1-2; V: TRBV19; size: .; D: .; DNA: TGTGCCAGTAGTATGGACGCAGGATGGCGGGGTGGCTACACCTTC; CDR3: CASSMDAGWRGGYTF
J: TRBJ2-1; V: TRBV18; size: .; D: TRBD2; DNA: TGTGCCAGCTCACCCCCTAGCGGAGAGCAGTTCTTC; CDR3: CASSPPSGEQFF
J: TRBJ2-5; V: TRBV3-1/TRBV3-2; size: .; D: .; DNA: TGTGCCAGCAGCCAGGGGATAAGAGGTGGGGAGACCCAGTACTTC; CDR3: CASSQGIRGGETQYF
J: TRBJ1-1; V: TRBV30; size: .; D: TRBD1; DNA: TGTGCCTGGATTCCGGGACAGGGGGTGAACACTGAAGCTTTCTTT; CDR3: CAWIPGQGVNTEAFF
J: TRBJ2-7; V: TRBV28; size: .; D: .; DNA: TGTGCCAGCAGTCGCAGGGAGGGGGTCGGCTACGAGCAGTACTTC; CDR3: CASSRREGVGYEQYF
J: TRBJ2-3; V: TRBV9; size: few; D: TRBD2; DNA: TGTGCCAGCAGCGATATAGCGGGGCTAGGGGGCACAGATACGCAGTATTTT; CDR3: CASSDIAGLGGTDTQYF
J: TRBJ1-1; V: TRBV20-1; size: .; D: TRBD1; DNA: TGCAGTGCTAGTGAGACAGGGGGGATGTTCACTGAAGCTTTCTTT; CDR3: CSASETGGMFTEAFF
J: TRBJ2-3; V: TRBV28; size: .; D: .; DNA: TGTGCCAGCATCAGCCGCGGCGGGACCTATACGCAGTATTTT; CDR3: CASISRGGTYTQYF
J: TRBJ2-6; V: TRBV9; size: .; D: TRBD1; DNA: TGTGCCAGCAGCGGGCTAGCAGGGGGCTTGGGCGGGGCCAACGTCCTGACTTTC; CDR3: CASSGLAGGLGGANVLTF
J: TRBJ1-2; V: TRBV30; size: .; D: .; DNA: TGTGCCTGGAGTGTACACACAGGGAATGGCTACACCTTC; CDR3: CAWSVHTGNGYTF
J: TRBJ2-1; V: TRBV2; size: few; D: .; DNA: TGTGCCAGCTATCGTCGGGAGTTGGGAGATGAGCAGTTCTTC; CDR3: CASYRRELGDEQFF
J: TRBJ2-3; V: TRBV15; size: .; D: TRBD1; DNA: TGTGCCACCAGCGGGCGCCAGGGGGATTCTGATACGCAGTATTTT; CDR3: CATSGRQGDSDTQYF
J: TRBJ2-5; V: TRBV4-3; size: .; D: TRBD2; DNA: TGCGCCAGCCGCCCCCTAGCGGGGCAAGAGACCCAGTACTTC; CDR3: CASRPLAGQETQYF
J: TRBJ2-7; V: TRBV3-1/TRBV3-2; size: .; D: TRBD2; DNA: TGTGCCAGCAGTGTAAATCTAGCGGGGATGTACTACGAGCAGTACTTC; CDR3: CASSVNLAGMYYEQYF
J: TRBJ1-2; V: TRBV18; size: .; D: TRBD1; DNA: TGTGCCAGCTCACTAATGGGACAGGGGGCGCCCGGCTACACCTTC; CDR3: CASSLMGQGAPGYTF
J: TRBJ1-1; V: TRBV6-5; size: .; D: .; DNA: TGTGCCAGCAGTCGGGTTCTCAACACTGAAGCTTTCTTT; CDR3: CASSRVLNTEAFF